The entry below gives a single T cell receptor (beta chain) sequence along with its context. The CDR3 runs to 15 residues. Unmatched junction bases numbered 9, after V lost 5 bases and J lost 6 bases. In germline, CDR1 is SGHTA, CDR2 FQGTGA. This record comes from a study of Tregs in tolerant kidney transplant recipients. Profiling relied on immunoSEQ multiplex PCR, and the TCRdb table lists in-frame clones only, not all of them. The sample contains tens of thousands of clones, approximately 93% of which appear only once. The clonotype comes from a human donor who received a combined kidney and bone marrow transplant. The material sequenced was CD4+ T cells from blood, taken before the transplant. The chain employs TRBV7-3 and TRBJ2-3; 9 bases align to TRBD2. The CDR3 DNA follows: TGTGCCAGCAGCACTCTAGCGGGGCGGTGGGATACGCAGTATTTT. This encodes CASSTLAGRWDTQYF. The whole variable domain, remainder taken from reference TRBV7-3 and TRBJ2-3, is GAGVSQTPSNKVTEKGKYVELRCDPISGHTALYWYRQSLGQGPEFLIYFQGTGAADDSGLPNDRFFAVRPEGSVSTLKIQRTERGDSAVYLCASSTLAGRWDTQYFGPGTRLTVL.